Presented here are 18 T cell receptor beta chains from one specimen sequenced in a study of shared clonotypes between healthy human individuals (dated by TCRdb to between 2020 and 2021). Library generation was performed with the immunoSEQ multiplex PCR assay. The source is immuneACCESS, and TCRdb retained only in-frame sequences with V and J called. Part of the clones is not carried over; for the studies checked, unresolved V genes explain less than half of this, and the remainder is unexplained. For this sample the table gives more than 1,200,000 clones, of which less than 99% were detected only once. The ten largest clones represent about 0.4% of the sample. The specimen was naive CD4+ T cells sorted from blood. The sample's cell subset or site label, decoded: CD45RA+ positively selected. These receptor sequences come from a man aged 30 to 39 in good health.

Remarks on this clone: Distinct nucleotide sequences in the sample also encode this CDR3. The chain joins TRBV10-1 to TRBJ1-1; D might be TRBD1 (6 bases). CDR3 length: 13 amino acids. Germline V CDR1 and CDR2: WNHNN, SYGVQD (reference sequence). V gave up 3 bases and J gave up 5 bases, with 10 bases separating them. The DNA for the CDR3 is TGCGCCAGCAGTGAAACAGGGAGGACTGAAGCTTTCTTT. Its protein product is CASSETGRTEAFF.

In the case of this clone: Sequence at one end of the junction differs from germline and may be a read error. This chain uses TRBV29-1 with TRBJ2-1, with no clear D. The germline V gene encodes CDR1 SQVTM and CDR2 ANQGSEA. There are 11 residues in the CDR3. CDR3: CSVEQVVARVF. The CDR3 DNA sequence: TGCAGCGTTGAGCAGGTAGTTGCACGGGTCTTC.

V usage is TRBV18 and J usage is TRBJ2-3, with 9 nucleotides matching TRBD2. There are 16 residues in the CDR3. The V and J ends lost 0 bases and 4 bases, in that order; junction bases with no gene match: 5. Germline V gene lookup returns CDR1 KGHSH and CDR2 LQKENI. CDR3 sequence reads: CASSPPAGGQADTQYF. CDR3 nucleotide sequence: TGTGCCAGCTCACCACCCGCGGGAGGGCAGGCAGATACGCAGTATTTT.

The V call is TRBV2, the J call TRBJ1-2, with 7 positions matching TRBD1. Unmatched junction bases numbered 3, after V lost 6 bases and J lost 2 bases. The CDR3 contains 13 residues. Per germline, CDR1 SNHLY and CDR2 FYNNEI. CDR3 in DNA: TGTGCCAGCAGACGACAGGGAAACTATGGCTACACCTTC. The encoded protein is CASRRQGNYGYTF.

This rearrangement joins TRBV5-1 to TRBJ2-7; TRBD1 aligns across 11 bases. The CDR3 covers 15 residues. The germline CDR1 and CDR2 sequences are SGHRS and YFSETQ. Trimming cost V 4 bases and J 4 bases; bases outside gene matches: 7. CDR3: CASSRTGTGGYEQYF. In nucleotides, the CDR3 is TGCGCCAGCAGCCGTACCGGGACAGGGGGATACGAGCAGTACTTC.

The V gene is TRBV5-4, the J gene TRBJ2-7; 7 nucleotides match TRBD1. Germline V gives CDR1 SGHNT, CDR2 YYREEE (reference sequence). V gave up 3 bases and J gave up 3 bases; unmatched junction bases: 6. CDR3 length: 14 amino acids. The CDR3 DNA reads TGTGCCAGCAGCTCTCGGACAGGCAACTACGAGCAGTACTTC. Encoded protein: CASSSRTGNYEQYF.

V usage is TRBV2 and J usage is TRBJ2-1; D unresolved. Between the trimmed V and J ends, which lost 4 bases and 8 bases, there was a span of 6 bases. In germline, CDR1 is SNHLY, CDR2 FYNNEI. The CDR3 loop spans 11 amino acids. The CDR3 nucleotides read TGTGCCAGCAGTGGTTTCCATGAGCAGTTCTTC. Residues: CASSGFHEQFF. The variable domain in full, completed from reference TRBV2 and TRBJ2-1, reads EPEVTQTPSHQVTQMGQEVILRCVPISNHLYFYWYRQILGQKVEFLVSFYNNEISEKSEIFDDQFSVERPDGSNFTLKIRSTKLEDSAMYFCASSGFHEQFFGPGTRLTVL.

The V gene is TRBV19, the J gene TRBJ1-3; D might be TRBD1 (5 bases). Trimming took 7 bases from V and 0 from J, leaving 10 bases between them. Germline V CDR1 and CDR2: LNHDA, SQIVND (reference sequence). This CDR3 has 14 amino acids. CDR3 protein: CASTRQSSGNTIYF. CDR3 bases: TGTGCCAGTACAAGACAGTCCTCTGGAAACACCATATATTTT.

This sequence joins TRBV7-9 and TRBJ2-2; D is undetermined. Per the germline V gene, CDR1 is SEHNR and CDR2 is FQNEAQ (reference sequence). The V end was cut by 11 bases, the J end by 0 bases, with 13 bases between. The CDR3 extends over 14 amino acids. The CDR3 DNA reads as TGTGCCCTGTCCCAGGCCCCGAACACCGGGGAGCTGTTTTTT. Its translation: CALSQAPNTGELFF. The whole variable domain, filled in from reference TRBV7-9 and TRBJ2-2, reads DTGVSQNPRHKITKRGQNVTFRCDPISEHNRLYWYRQTLGQGPEFLTYFQNEAQLEKSRLLSDRFSAERPKGSFSTLEIQRTEQGDSAMYLCALSQAPNTGELFFGEGSRLTVL.

As DNA, the CDR3 is TGTGCCAGCAGCTTAGCAGGGTCCTACGAGCAGTACTTC. Translated, it gives CASSLAGSYEQYF. The V gene is TRBV13, the J gene TRBJ2-7, with D possibly being TRBD1 (5 bases). Per germline, CDR1 PRHDT and CDR2 FYEKMQ (reference sequence). The V end was cut by 1 base, the J end by 1 base, with 5 bases between. The CDR3 extends over 13 amino acids.

The chain carries TRBV7-9 and TRBJ1-5, with a tentative D call TRBD1 (6 bases). The germline V and J ends were trimmed by 1 base and 0 bases, with 10 bases remaining between them. The CDR3 has 16 residues. Per germline, CDR1 SEHNR and CDR2 FQNEAQ (reference sequence). The CDR3 sequence: CASSLVSGASNQPQHF. The DNA of the CDR3 is TGTGCCAGCAGCTTAGTGTCAGGGGCTAGCAATCAGCCCCAGCATTTT.

This clone was picked up one time. The chain joins TRBV19 to TRBJ1-5, with 8 nucleotides matching TRBD1. Germline V CDR1 and CDR2: LNHDA, SQIVND (reference sequence). The CDR3 loop spans 15 amino acids. V trimming: 5 bases; J trimming: 9 bases; junction bases outside the gene matches: 12. This CDR3 reads CASSPPFGQGGPQHF. In DNA form, the CDR3 reads TGTGCCAGTAGTCCCCCTTTTGGACAGGGTGGGCCCCAGCATTTT.

The chain is built from TRBV5-1 and TRBJ2-2; D perhaps matches TRBD1 (5 bases). The CDR3 runs to 15 residues. The V gene's germline CDR1 is SGHRS and CDR2 YFSETQ. Trimming removed 0 bases from V and 4 bases from J, with 10 bases in between. The CDR3 DNA reads as TGCGCCAGCAGCTTGGTGCAGGGTGGCACCGGGGAGCTGTTTTTT. Translated: CASSLVQGGTGELFF.

The chain combines TRBV6-1 with TRBJ2-3; D may be TRBD1 (6 bases). The V and J ends lost 4 bases and 6 bases respectively, with 14 bases between them. In germline, CDR1 is MNHNS, CDR2 SASEGT. CDR3 length: 14 amino acids. This CDR3 reads CASSGQGSGDTQYF. CDR3 nucleotide sequence: TGTGCCAGCAGTGGTCAGGGGTCTGGGGATACGCAGTATTTT.

The genes are TRBV2 and TRBJ2-7; 7 bases are shared with TRBD1. The trim removed 8 bases at V and 2 bases at J, leaving 6 bases unmatched. Germline values: CDR1 SNHLY, CDR2 FYNNEI. The CDR3 runs to 13 residues. The CDR3 DNA reads TGTGCCAGCTCCCGGGACAGTACCTACGAGCAGTACTTC. Translation: CASSRDSTYEQYF. The variable domain in full, with the rest retrieved from reference TRBV2 and TRBJ2-7, is EPEVTQTPSHQVTQMGQEVILRCVPISNHLYFYWYRQILGQKVEFLVSFYNNEISEKSEIFDDQFSVERPDGSNFTLKIRSTKLEDSAMYFCASSRDSTYEQYFGPGTRLTVT.

The rearrangement joins TRBV28 to TRBJ2-7; no clear D. V gave up 2 bases and J gave up 0 bases, with 8 bases separating them. The germline gives CDR1 MDHEN, CDR2 SYDVKM. This CDR3 region has 14 residues. This chain's CDR3 is CASSLSPISYEQYF. CDR3 nucleotides: TGTGCCAGCAGTTTAAGTCCCATCTCCTACGAGCAGTACTTC.

J is TRBJ1-1 and V is TRBV18; D is unclear. The CDR3 is 15 amino acids. The V end lost 1 base, the J end lost 0 bases, and 9 bases lay between the germline ends. Germline V lookup: CDR1 KGHSH, CDR2 LQKENI. This chain's CDR3 is CASSPLDNLNTEAFF. CDR3 nucleotides: TGTGCCAGCTCACCACTAGACAACCTGAACACTGAAGCTTTCTTT.

This chain connects TRBV6-1 to TRBJ2-5; a possible D gene is TRBD1 (6 bases). With 3 bases removed from V and 2 bases from J, the gap between germline ends came to 16 bases. Per germline, CDR1 MNHNS and CDR2 SASEGT. This CDR3 region has 16 residues. CDR3 coding DNA: TGTGCCAGCAGTGAGGGTGAGCGGACAGTTCAAGAGACCCAGTACTTC. Protein product: CASSEGERTVQETQYF.